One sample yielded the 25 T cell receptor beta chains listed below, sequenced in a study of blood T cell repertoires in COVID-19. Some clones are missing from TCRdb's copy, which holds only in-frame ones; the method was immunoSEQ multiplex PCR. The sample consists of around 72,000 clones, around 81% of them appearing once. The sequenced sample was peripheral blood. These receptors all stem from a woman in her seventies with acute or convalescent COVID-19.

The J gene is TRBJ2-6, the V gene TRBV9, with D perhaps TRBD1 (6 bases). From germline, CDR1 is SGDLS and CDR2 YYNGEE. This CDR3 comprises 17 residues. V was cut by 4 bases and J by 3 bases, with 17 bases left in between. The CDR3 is CASSSFGGAGGANVLTF. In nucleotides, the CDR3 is TGTGCCAGCAGCTCATTTGGGGGCGCGGGTGGGGCCAACGTCCTGACTTTC.

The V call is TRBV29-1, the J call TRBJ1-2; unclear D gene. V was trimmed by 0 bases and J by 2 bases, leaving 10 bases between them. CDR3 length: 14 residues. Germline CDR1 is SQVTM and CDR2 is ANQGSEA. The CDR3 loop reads CSVEDPPGNYGYTF. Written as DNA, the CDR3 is TGCAGCGTTGAAGACCCTCCCGGGAACTATGGCTACACCTTC.

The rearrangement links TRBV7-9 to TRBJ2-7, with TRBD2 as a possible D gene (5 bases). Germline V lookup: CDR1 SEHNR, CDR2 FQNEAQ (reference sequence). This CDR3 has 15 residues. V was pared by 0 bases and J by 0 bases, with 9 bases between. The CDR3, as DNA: TGTGCCAGCAGCTTAGCTATAGGGAGCTCCTACGAGCAGTACTTC. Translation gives CASSLAIGSSYEQYF.

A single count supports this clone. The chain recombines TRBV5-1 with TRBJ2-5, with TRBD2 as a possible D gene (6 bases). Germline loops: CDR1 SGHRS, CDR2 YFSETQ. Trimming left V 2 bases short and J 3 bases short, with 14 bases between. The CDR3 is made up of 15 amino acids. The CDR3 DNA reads TGCGCCAGCAGCTTAGCGGCGGGATCAGAAGAGACCCAGTACTTC. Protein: CASSLAAGSEETQYF.

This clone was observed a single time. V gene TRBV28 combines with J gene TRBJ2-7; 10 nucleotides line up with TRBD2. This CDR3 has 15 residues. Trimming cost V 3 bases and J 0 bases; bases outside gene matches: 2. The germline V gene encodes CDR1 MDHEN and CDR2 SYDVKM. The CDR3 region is CASSLTSGYSYEQYF. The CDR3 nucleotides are TGTGCCAGCAGTTTGACTAGCGGGTACTCCTACGAGCAGTACTTC.

The chain's CDR3 is CASSTRFGQGSYTF. The CDR3 DNA reads as TGTGCCAGCAGCACGAGATTCGGACAGGGAAGCTACACCTTC. The V and J genes are TRBV9 and TRBJ1-2; TRBD1 agrees at 8 bases. V lost 4 bases, J lost 9 bases, and 11 bases stayed unmatched. The CDR3 loop spans 14 amino acids. Germline V gene lookup returns CDR1 SGDLS and CDR2 YYNGEE.

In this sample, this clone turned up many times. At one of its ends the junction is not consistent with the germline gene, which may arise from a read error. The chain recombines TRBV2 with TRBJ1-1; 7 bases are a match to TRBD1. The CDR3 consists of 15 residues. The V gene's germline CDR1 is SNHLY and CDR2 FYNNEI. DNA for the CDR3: TGTGCCAGCAGGGAAGACAGGGCCTTGGGTACTGAAGCTTTCTTT. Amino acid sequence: CASREDRALGTEAFF.

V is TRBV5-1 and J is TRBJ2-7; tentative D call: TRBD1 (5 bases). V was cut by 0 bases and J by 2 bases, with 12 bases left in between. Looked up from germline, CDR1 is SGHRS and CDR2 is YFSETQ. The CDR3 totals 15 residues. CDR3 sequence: CASSLAGPITYEQYF. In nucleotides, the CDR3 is TGCGCCAGCAGCTTGGCAGGGCCGATAACCTACGAGCAGTACTTC.

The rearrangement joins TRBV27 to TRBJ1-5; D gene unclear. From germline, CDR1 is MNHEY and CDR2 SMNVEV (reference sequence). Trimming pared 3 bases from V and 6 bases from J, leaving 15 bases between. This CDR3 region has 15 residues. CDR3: CASSFRFSGIQPQHF. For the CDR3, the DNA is TGTGCCAGCAGTTTTAGGTTTAGCGGCATTCAGCCCCAGCATTTT.

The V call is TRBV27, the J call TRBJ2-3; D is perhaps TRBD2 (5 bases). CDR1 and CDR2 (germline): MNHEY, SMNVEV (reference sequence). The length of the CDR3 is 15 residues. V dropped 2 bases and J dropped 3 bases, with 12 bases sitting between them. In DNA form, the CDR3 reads TGTGCCAGCAGTTTAGTCTCCCCGGGGACAGATACGCAGTATTTT. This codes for CASSLVSPGTDTQYF.

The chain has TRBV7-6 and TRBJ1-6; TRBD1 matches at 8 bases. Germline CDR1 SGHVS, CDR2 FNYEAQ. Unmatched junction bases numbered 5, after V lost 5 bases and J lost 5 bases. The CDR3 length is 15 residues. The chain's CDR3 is CASSTGQVDNSPLHF. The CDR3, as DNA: TGTGCCAGCAGCACGGGACAGGTCGATAATTCACCCCTCCACTTT.

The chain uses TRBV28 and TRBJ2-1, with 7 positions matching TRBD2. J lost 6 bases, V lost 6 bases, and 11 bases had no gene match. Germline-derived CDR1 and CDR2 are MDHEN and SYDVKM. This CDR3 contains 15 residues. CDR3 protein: CASRDRAGRINEQFF. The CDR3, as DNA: TGTGCCAGCAGGGATCGAGCGGGACGGATCAATGAGCAGTTCTTC. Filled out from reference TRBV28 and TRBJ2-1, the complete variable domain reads DVKVTQSSRYLVKRTGEKVFLECVQDMDHENMFWYRQDPGLGLRLIYFSYDVKMKEKGDIPEGYSVSREKKERFSLILESASTNQTSMYLCASRDRAGRINEQFFGPGTRLTVL.

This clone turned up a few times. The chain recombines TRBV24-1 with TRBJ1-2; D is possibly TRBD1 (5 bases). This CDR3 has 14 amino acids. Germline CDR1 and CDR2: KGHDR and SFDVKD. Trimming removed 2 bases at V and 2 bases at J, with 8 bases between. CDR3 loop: CATSDSRGNYGYTF. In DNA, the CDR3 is TGTGCCACCAGTGATTCGCGGGGCAACTATGGCTACACCTTC.

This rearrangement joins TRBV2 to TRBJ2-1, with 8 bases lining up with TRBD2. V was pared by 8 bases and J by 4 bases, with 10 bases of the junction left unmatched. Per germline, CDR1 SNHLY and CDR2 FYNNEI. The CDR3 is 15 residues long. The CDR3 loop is CASYGSGRVYNEQFF. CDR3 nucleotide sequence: TGTGCCAGCTATGGAAGCGGGAGAGTTTACAATGAGCAGTTCTTC.

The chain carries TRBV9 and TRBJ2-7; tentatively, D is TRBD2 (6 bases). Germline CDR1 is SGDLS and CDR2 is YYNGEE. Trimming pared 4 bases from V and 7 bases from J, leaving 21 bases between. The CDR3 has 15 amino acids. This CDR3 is CASSRGTLGRSEQYF. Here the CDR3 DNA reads TGTGCCAGCAGCCGCGGGACTTTAGGGCGCAGTGAGCAGTACTTC.

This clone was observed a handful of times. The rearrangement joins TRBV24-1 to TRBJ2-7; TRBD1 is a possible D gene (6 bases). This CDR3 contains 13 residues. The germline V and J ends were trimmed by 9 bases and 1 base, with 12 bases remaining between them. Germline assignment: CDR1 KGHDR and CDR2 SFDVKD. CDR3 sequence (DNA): TGTGCCACCGCTGGGGACATTTCCTACGAGCAGTACTTC. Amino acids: CATAGDISYEQYF.

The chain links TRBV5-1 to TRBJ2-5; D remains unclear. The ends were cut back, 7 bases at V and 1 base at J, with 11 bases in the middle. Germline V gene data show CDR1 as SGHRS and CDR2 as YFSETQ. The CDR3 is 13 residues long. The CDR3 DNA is TGCGCCAGCCAGGAAGGCGTCCAAGAGACCCAGTACTTC. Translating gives CASQEGVQETQYF.

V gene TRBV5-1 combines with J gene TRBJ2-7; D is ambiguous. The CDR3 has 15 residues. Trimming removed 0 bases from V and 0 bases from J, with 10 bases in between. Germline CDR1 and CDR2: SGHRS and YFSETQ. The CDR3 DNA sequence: TGCGCCAGCAGCTTGGGAGCTAGAAGCTCCTACGAGCAGTACTTC. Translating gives CASSLGARSSYEQYF.

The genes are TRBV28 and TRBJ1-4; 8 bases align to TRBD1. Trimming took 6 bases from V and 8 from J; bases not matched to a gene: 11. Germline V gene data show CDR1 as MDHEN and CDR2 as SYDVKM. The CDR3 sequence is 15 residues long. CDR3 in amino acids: CASRRSGTGKEKLFF. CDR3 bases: TGTGCCAGCAGACGATCCGGGACAGGCAAAGAAAAACTGTTTTTT.

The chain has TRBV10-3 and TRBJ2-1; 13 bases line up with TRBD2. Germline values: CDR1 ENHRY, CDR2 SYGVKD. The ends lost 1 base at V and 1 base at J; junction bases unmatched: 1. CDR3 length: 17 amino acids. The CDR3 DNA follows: TGTGCCATCAGTGAGTGGACTAGCGGGAGATCCTACAATGAGCAGTTCTTC. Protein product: CAISEWTSGRSYNEQFF.

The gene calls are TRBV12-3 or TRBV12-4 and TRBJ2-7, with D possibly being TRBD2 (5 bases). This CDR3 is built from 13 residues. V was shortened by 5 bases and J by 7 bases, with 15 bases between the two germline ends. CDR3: CASSARVGEEQYF. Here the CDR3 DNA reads TGTGCCAGCAGTGCTCGTGTTGGGGAGGAGCAGTACTTC.

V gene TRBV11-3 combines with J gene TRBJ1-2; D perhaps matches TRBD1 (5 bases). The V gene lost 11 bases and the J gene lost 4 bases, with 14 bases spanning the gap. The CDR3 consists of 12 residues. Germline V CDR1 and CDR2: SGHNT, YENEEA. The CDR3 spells CAVQGPSYGYTF. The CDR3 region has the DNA TGTGCCGTTCAGGGCCCCTCCTATGGCTACACCTTC.

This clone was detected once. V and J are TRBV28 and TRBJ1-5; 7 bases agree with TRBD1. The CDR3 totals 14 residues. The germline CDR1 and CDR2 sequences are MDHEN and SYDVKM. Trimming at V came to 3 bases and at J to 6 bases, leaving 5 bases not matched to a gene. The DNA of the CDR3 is TGTGCCAGCAGTTTGGTAGGGGGCGGTCAGCCCCAGCATTTT. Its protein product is CASSLVGGGQPQHF.

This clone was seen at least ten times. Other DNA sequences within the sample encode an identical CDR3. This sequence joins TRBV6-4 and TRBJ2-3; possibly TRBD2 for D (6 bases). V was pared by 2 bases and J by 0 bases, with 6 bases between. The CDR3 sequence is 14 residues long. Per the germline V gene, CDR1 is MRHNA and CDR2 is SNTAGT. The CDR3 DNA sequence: TGTGCCAGCAGTGACAGCGGGAGCACAGATACGCAGTATTTT. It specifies CASSDSGSTDTQYF.

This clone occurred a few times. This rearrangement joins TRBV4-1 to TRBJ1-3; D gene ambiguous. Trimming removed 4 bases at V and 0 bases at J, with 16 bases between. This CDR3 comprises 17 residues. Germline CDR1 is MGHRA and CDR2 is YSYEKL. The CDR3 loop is CASSRTSDGSSGNTIYF. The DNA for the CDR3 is TGCGCCAGCAGCCGAACTTCGGACGGGAGCTCTGGAAACACCATATATTTT.